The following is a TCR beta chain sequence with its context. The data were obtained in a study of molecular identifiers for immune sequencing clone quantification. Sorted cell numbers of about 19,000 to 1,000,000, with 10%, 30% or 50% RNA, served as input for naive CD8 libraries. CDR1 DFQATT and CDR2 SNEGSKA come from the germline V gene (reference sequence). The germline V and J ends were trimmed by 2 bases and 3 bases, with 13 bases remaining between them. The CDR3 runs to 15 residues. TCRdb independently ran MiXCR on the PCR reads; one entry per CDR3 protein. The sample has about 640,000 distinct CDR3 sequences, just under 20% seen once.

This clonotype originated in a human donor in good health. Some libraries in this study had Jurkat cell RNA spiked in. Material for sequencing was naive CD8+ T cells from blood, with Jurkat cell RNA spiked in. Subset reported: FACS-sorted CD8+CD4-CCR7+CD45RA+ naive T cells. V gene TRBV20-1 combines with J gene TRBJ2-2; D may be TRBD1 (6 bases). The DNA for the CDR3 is TGCAGTGCTAGAAGTTACCAGGGGCACACCGGGGAGCTGTTTTTT. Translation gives CSARSYQGHTGELFF.